This T cell receptor (beta chain) came from a study of T cell responses to AZD1222 COVID-19 vaccine. Study results and caveats: The study sampled repertoires only after the peak T cell response. Rises in breadth and depth of Spike-specific TCRs came after two AZD1222 doses. Donors were mostly white British, more females; clonal diversity possibly underestimated. CD4 TCRs covered the whole spike, strongest at regions 160-218 and 743-854.

TCRdb's table, derived via immunoSEQ multiplex PCR, lists solely in-frame clones and lacks some. The profile shows about 120,000 clones, 88% of them singletons. On this clone itself: Its antigen is as yet unknown.

CDR3 length equals 17 residues. This TCR was recovered from an adult who received the AZD1222 COVID-19 vaccine. The sample was peripheral blood, taken 28 days after the second AZD1222 dose. The rearrangement links TRBV12-2 to TRBJ1-2. TRBV12-2 is tagged as a pseudogene. The CDR3 region is CASRLVARGGANYGYTF. The CDR3 DNA reads as TGTGCAAGTCGCTTAGTGGCCCGCGGAGGAGCTAACTATGGCTACACCTTC.